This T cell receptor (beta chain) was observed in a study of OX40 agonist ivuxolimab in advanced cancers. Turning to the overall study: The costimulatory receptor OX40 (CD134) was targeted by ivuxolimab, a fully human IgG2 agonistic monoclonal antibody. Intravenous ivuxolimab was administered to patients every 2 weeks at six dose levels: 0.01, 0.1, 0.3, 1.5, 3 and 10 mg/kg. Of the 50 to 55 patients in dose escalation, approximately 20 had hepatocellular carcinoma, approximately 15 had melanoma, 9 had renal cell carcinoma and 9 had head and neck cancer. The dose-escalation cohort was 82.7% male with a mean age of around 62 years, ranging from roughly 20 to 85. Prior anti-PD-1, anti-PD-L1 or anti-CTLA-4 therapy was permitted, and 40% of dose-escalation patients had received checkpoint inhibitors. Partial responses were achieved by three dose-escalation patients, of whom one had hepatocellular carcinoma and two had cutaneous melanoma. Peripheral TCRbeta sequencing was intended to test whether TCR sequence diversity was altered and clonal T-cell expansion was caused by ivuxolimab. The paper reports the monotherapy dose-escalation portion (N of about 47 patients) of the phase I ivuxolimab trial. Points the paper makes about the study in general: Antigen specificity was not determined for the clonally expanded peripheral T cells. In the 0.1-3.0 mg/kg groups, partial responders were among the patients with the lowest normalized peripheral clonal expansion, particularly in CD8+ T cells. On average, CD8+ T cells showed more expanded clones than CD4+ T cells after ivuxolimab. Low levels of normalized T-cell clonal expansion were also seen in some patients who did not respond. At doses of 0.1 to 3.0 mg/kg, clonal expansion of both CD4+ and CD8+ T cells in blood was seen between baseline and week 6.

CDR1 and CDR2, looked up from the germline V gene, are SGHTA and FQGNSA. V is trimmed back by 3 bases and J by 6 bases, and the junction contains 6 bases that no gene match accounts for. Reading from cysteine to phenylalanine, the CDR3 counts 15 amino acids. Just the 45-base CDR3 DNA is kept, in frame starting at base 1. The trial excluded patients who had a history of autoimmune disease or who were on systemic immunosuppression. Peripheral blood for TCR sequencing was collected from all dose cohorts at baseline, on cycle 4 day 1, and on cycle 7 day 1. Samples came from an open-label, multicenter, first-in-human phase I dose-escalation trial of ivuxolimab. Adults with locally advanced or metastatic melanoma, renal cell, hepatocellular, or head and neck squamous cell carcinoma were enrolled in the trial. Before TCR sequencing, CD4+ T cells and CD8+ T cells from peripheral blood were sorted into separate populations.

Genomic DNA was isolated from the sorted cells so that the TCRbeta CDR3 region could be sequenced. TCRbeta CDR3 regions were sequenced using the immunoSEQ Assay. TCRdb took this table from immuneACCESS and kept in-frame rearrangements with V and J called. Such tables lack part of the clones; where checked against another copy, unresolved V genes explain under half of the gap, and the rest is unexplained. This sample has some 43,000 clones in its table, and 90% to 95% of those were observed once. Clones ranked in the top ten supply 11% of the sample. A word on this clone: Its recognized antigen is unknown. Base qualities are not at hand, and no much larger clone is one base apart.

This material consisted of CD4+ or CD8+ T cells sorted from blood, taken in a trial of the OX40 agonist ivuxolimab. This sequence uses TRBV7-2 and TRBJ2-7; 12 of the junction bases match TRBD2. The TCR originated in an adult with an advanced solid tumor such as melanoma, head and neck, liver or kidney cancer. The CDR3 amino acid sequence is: CASSLKTSGSGEQYF. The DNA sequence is TGTGCCAGCAGCTTGAAGACTAGCGGGAGTGGCGAGCAGTACTTC.